The 14 T cell receptor beta chains reported below all come from one sample, sequenced in a study of beta chain features in type 1 diabetes. Study results and caveats: Type 1 diabetes patients had moderately but significantly shorter TCRB CDR3s in all four CD4+ subsets.

The antigens these receptors bind are not known. TCRB transcripts that were expressed got sequenced, as all of the isolated RNA had been reverse transcribed. The repertoire was sequenced with immunoSEQ multiplex PCR; TCRdb's copy has only in-frame clones and lacks some. Of around 170,000 clones in the sample, around 9.7% were seen once. Sequenced material: central memory CD4+ T cells from blood. The receptors here all came from a woman aged 25 to 45 with type 1 diabetes.

A few counts support this clone. Different DNA sequences within this sample yield the same CDR3. The chain uses TRBV19 and TRBJ1-5, with D unresolved. The CDR3 runs to 15 residues. Trimming removed 3 bases from V and 2 bases from J, with 11 bases in between. Germline values: CDR1 LNHDA, CDR2 SQIVND (reference sequence). In nucleotides, the CDR3 is TGTGCCAGTAGTATCCCGGGGTTTGGCAATCAGCCCCAGCATTTT. Its protein product is CASSIPGFGNQPQHF.

J is TRBJ1-5 and V is TRBV6-5; a weak D match, TRBD1 (5 bases). From germline, CDR1 is MNHEY and CDR2 SVGAGI. The CDR3 contains 15 residues. Trimming took 6 bases from V and 8 from J, leaving 20 bases between them. The CDR3 is CASRRKPQGGEPQHF. The CDR3 region has the DNA TGTGCCAGCAGGCGCAAACCCCAGGGAGGAGAGCCCCAGCATTTT.

This clone was picked up a small number of times. The rearrangement links TRBV5-1 to TRBJ2-7; the D gene is possibly TRBD2 (6 bases). Trimming stripped 3 bases from V and 5 bases from J, with 15 bases between. The CDR3 runs to 14 residues. The germline CDR1 and CDR2 sequences are SGHRS and YFSETQ. The CDR3, as DNA: TGCGCCAGCAGCTCCCTGCGGGAAGGGGACGAGCAGTACTTC. This translates into CASSSLREGDEQYF.

This clone was seen more than once but under ten times. The chain uses TRBV28 and TRBJ1-5, with 8 bases fitting TRBD1. With V trimmed by 6 bases and J by 7 bases, 5 bases remained unmatched. The CDR3 consists of 13 residues. From germline, CDR1 is MDHEN and CDR2 SYDVKM. CDR3 sequence: CASSLQGGQPQHF. The CDR3 DNA is TGTGCCAGCAGCCTACAGGGGGGGCAGCCCCAGCATTTT.

This chain connects TRBV18 to TRBJ1-2; 8 bases are shared with TRBD1. Germline lookup yields CDR1 KGHSH and CDR2 LQKENI. The CDR3 runs 15 residues. The V gene end was trimmed by 4 bases and the J gene end by 6 bases; junction bases not matched to a gene: 10. The CDR3: CASSLAGTGSNGYTF. The DNA of the CDR3 is TGTGCCAGCTCACTTGCCGGGACAGGTAGTAATGGCTACACCTTC.

V and J are TRBV11-2 and TRBJ2-2; D perhaps matches TRBD2 (5 bases). V lost 1 base, J lost 2 bases, and 11 bases lay in between. Germline loops: CDR1 SGHAT, CDR2 FQNNGV. This CDR3 spans 16 amino acids. As DNA, the CDR3 is TGTGCCAGCAGCTTAGCTTTAGGGAGCAACACCGGGGAGCTGTTTTTT. This codes for CASSLALGSNTGELFF.

This clone was recorded many times. The V call is TRBV11-2, the J call TRBJ1-1; D unresolved. CDR1 is SGHAT and CDR2 is FQNNGV in the germline V gene. V lost 1 base and J lost 10, with 13 bases in between. The CDR3 consists of 13 residues. CDR3 sequence reads: CASSLGFVAGAFF. CDR3 nucleotide sequence: TGTGCCAGCAGCTTAGGCTTTGTGGCTGGAGCTTTCTTT.

The chain's CDR3 is CASSWLIAGVDTGELFF. CDR3 sequence (DNA): TGCGCCAGCAGCTGGCTCATAGCGGGAGTAGACACCGGGGAGCTGTTTTTT. This rearrangement joins TRBV5-1 to TRBJ2-2; TRBD2 matches 9 bases. Germline V gene data show CDR1 as SGHRS and CDR2 as YFSETQ. Trimming cost V 3 bases and J 3 bases; bases outside gene matches: 9. CDR3 length: 17 amino acids.

This chain connects TRBV14 to TRBJ2-1; tentatively, D is TRBD2 (6 bases). V was trimmed by 0 bases and J by 12 bases, leaving 12 bases between them. CDR3 length: 13 residues. In germline, CDR1 is SGHDN, CDR2 FVKESK. The CDR3 is CASSQDWSGRQFF. In nucleotides, the CDR3 is TGTGCCAGCAGCCAAGATTGGTCCGGGAGGCAGTTCTTC.

Only a few counts were recorded for this clone. At one of its ends the junction is not consistent with the germline gene, which may arise from a read error. The V and J genes are TRBV5-1 and TRBJ1-4; tentative D call: TRBD1 (5 bases). CDR1 and CDR2 from the germline V gene are SGHRS and YFSETQ. The length of the CDR3 is 14 residues. The CDR3 loop is CASSLGELNEKLFF. The CDR3 DNA follows: TGCGCCAGCAGTTTGGGGGAGCTTAATGAAAAACTGTTTTTT.

CDR3 in amino acids: CASSTRPVRDRGFGTQYF. The CDR3 DNA sequence: TGTGCCAGCAGCACTAGGCCCGTCCGGGACAGGGGGTTCGGGACCCAGTACTTC. This chain joins TRBV7-9 and TRBJ2-5; 11 bases line up with TRBD1. V was pared by 5 bases and J by 7 bases, with 18 bases of the junction left unmatched. Germline V gene sequence: CDR1 SEHNR, CDR2 FQNEAQ (reference sequence). This CDR3 is 18 amino acids long.

This chain links TRBV4-1 with TRBJ2-2, with 7 positions matching TRBD1. The CDR3 has 19 residues. The germline CDR1 and CDR2 sequences are MGHRA and YSYEKL. Unmatched junction bases numbered 18, after V lost 2 bases and J lost 6 bases. The CDR3 nucleotides read TGCGCCAGCAGCCAACCCCGGACAGGAGTCGGGGTAAGGGCCGGGGAGCTGTTTTTT. It codes for CASSQPRTGVGVRAGELFF.

This clone was recorded a few times. The chain has TRBV5-6 and TRBJ2-2, with TRBD2 matching 8 bases. V dropped 3 bases and J dropped 5; count of bases not matched to a gene: 3. The CDR3 consists of 14 residues. From germline, CDR1 is SGHDT and CDR2 YYEEEE. CDR3 sequence: CASSWTSSTGELFF. CDR3 sequence (DNA): TGTGCCAGCAGCTGGACTAGCTCAACCGGGGAGCTGTTTTTT.

The table lists this clone with many counts. The chain combines TRBV15 with TRBJ2-3, with D maybe TRBD1 (5 bases). This CDR3 comprises 16 residues. Per germline, CDR1 LNHNV and CDR2 YYDKDF (reference sequence). V lost 0 bases and J lost 4, with 14 bases in between. The CDR3 nucleotides read TGTGCCACCAGCAGAGATCAGGGCCAAAGAGCAGATACGCAGTATTTT. This translates into CATSRDQGQRADTQYF. The complete variable domain, with remaining parts taken from reference TRBV15 and TRBJ2-3, reads DAMVIQNPRYQVTQFGKPVTLSCSQTLNHNVMYWYQQKSSQAPKLLFHYYDKDFNNEADTPDNFQSRRPNTSFCFLDIRSPGLGDTAMYLCATSRDQGQRADTQYFGPGTRLTVL.